This TCR beta chain stems from a study of blood T cell repertoires in COVID-19. This CDR3 contains 15 residues. Between the trimmed V and J ends, which lost 1 base and 0 bases, there was a span of 7 bases. Germline values: CDR1 PRHDT, CDR2 FYEKMQ (reference sequence). Sequencing used immunoSEQ multiplex PCR; TCRdb keeps in-frame clones, though not all of them. This sample yields hundreds of thousands of clones, of which 80% to 90% are seen a single time; about 2.5% belongs to the top ten. Sequencing used peripheral blood. This sequence was found in a woman aged 55-70 years with COVID-19, enrolled during active disease. This chain uses TRBV13 with TRBJ2-1; no clear D gene. CDR3 sequence (DNA): TGTGCCAGCAGCTTAGTAGTCGGCTCCTACAATGAGCAGTTCTTC. It encodes CASSLVVGSYNEQFF.